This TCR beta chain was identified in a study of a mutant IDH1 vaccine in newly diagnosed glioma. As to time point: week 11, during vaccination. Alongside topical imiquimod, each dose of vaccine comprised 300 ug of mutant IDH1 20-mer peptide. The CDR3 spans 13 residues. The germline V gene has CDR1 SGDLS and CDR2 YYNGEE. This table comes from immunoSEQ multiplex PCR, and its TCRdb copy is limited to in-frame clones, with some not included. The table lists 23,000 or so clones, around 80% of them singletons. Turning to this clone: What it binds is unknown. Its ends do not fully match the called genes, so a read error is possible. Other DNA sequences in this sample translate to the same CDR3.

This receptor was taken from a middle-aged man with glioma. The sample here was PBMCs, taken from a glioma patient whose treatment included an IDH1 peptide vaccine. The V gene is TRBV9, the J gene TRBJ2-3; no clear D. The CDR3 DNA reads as TGTGCCAGCAGCGTAGAGTCCCAGGATACACAGTATTTT. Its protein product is CASSVESQDTQYF.